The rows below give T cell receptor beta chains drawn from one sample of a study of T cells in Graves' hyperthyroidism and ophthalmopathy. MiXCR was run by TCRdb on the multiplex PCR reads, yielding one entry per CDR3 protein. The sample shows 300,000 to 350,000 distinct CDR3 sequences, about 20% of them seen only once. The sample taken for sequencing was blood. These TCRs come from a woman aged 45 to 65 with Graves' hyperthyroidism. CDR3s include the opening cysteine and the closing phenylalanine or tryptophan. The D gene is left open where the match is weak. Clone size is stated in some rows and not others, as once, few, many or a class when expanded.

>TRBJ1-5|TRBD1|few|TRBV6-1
TGTGCCAGCGAGGACAGGGGTCTTCAGCCCCAGCATTTT
CASEDRGLQPQHF
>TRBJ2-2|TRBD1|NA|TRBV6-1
TGTGCCAGCAGTGAGGATTTCACAGGGGGTGTGGGGAACACCGGGGAGCTGTTTTTT
CASSEDFTGGVGNTGELFF
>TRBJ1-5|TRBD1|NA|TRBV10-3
TGTGCCATCAGTCTAGGACAGGGGGGCAATCAGCCCCAGCATTTT
CAISLGQGGNQPQHF
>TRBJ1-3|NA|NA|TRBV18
TGTGCCAGCTCACCACCAGTAGGCGGGAGCTCTGGAAACACCATATATTTT
CASSPPVGGSSGNTIYF
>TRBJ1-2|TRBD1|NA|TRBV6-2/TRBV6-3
TGTGCCAGCAGAAGGACAGGGGGCGACTATGGCTACACCTTC
CASRRTGGDYGYTF
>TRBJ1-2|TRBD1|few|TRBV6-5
TGTGCCAGCAGTTACTACAGGGGGAACTCCTATGGCTACACCTTC
CASSYYRGNSYGYTF
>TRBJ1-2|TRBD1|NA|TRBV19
TGTGCCAGTAGGGCGGCTGGGACAGCTTTTAACTATGGCTACACCTTC
CASRAAGTAFNYGYTF
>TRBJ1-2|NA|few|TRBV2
TGTGCCAGCAGTCCCGAACAGTACTCTAACTATGGCTACACCTTC
CASSPEQYSNYGYTF
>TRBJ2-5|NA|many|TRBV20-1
TGCAGTGCTAGAGATACGAGGACTTCGGCCCAGTACTTC
CSARDTRTSAQYF
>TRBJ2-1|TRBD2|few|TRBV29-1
TGCAGCGTTGGGGGGGGGTATCCGGGAAGCGAGCAGTTCTTC
CSVGGGYPGSEQFF
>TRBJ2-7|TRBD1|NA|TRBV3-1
TGTGCCAGCAGCCGATGGACAGGGGGAGACGAGCAGTACTTC
CASSRWTGGDEQYF
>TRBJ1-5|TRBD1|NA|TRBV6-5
TGTGCCAGCAGTTCGGGACAGTATAGCAATCAGCCCCAGCATTTT
CASSSGQYSNQPQHF
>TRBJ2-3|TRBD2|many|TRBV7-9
TGTGCCAGCAGCTGGGGACTAGCGGGAACAGATACGCAGTATTTT
CASSWGLAGTDTQYF
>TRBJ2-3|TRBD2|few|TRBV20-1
TGCAGTGCTAGACCCCAGGGACTAGCGGGGCCTTCGGATACGCAGTATTTT
CSARPQGLAGPSDTQYF
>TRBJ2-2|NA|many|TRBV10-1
TGCGCCAGCAGCTCACTAGCCGACACCGGGGAGCTGTTTTTT
CASSSLADTGELFF
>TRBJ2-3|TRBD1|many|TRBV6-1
TGTGCCAGCAGTGAAGCGTGGACAGGGGGAACAGATACGCAGTATTTT
CASSEAWTGGTDTQYF
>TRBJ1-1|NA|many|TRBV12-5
TGTGCTAGTGGTTTGGCACAGGTCTTGAACACTGAAGCTTTCTTT
CASGLAQVLNTEAFF
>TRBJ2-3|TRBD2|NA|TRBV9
TGTGCCAGCAGCGTAGGAGGTCGGGGGGGCCAGACAGATACGCAGTATTTT
CASSVGGRGGQTDTQYF
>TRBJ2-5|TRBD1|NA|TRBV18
TGTGCCAGCTCACCGGGACAGTCGGGAGAGACCCAGTACTTC
CASSPGQSGETQYF
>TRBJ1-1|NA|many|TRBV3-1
TGTGCCAGCAGCCAAGACGACGGGCCTGAAGCTTTCTTT
CASSQDDGPEAFF
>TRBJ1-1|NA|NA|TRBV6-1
TGTGCCAGCAGGGGCGTAGGATACGATGAAGCTTTCTTT
CASRGVGYDEAFF
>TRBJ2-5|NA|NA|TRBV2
TGTGCCAGCAGTGGACCGGGACTCCTAGGACAGACCCAGTACTTC
CASSGPGLLGQTQYF
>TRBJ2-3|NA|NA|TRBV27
TGTGCCACCTGGGGTGGATTCACAGATACGCAGTATTTT
CATWGGFTDTQYF
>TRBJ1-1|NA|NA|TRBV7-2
TGTGCCAGCAGCTTAGTGTTGGGTGAAGCTTTCTTT
CASSLVLGEAFF
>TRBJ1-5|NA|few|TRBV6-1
TGTGCCAGCAGTTCTATGATCCTCAATCAGCCCCAGCATTTT
CASSSMILNQPQHF
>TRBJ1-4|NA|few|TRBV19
TGTGCCACCAAAACGACAGCAACTAATGAAAAACTGTTTTTT
CATKTTATNEKLFF
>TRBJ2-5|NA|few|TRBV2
TGTGCCAGCGACGAGCAGGGGGGTACAGGGGAAGAGACCCAGTACTTC
CASDEQGGTGEETQYF
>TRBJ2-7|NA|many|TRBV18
TGTGCCAGCTCACCACCCAGGACGGTCTCCTACGAGCAGTACTTC
CASSPPRTVSYEQYF
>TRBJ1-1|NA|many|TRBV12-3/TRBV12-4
TGTGCCAGCAGTTTAGGGGCAGAGAACACTGAAGCTTTCTTT
CASSLGAENTEAFF
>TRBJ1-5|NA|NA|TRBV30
TGTGCCTGGAGTGTACCGGCAGGGAGGGTTGATCAGCCCCAGCATTTT
CAWSVPAGRVDQPQHF
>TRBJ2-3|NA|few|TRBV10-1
TGCGCCAACGCGACCGACGACACAGATACGCAGTATTTT
CANATDDTDTQYF